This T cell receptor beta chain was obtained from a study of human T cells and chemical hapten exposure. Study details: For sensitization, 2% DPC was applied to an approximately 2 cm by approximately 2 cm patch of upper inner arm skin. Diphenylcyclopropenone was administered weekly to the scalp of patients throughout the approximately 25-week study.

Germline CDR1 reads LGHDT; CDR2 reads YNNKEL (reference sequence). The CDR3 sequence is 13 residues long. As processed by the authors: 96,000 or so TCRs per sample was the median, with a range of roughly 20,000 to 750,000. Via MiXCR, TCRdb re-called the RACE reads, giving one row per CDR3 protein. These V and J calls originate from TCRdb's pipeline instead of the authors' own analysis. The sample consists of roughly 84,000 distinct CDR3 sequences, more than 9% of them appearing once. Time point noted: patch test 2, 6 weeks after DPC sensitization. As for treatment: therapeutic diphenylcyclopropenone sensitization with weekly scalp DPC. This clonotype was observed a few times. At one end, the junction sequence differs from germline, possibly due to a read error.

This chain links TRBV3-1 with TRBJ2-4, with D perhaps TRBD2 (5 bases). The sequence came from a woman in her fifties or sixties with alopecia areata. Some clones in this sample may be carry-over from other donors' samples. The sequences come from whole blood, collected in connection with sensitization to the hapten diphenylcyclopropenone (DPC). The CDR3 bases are TGTGCCAGCAGCCAAGGATTGAACCGGGAAAAACTCTTC. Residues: CASSQGLNREKLF.